This is a list of T cell receptor beta chains from one sample in a study of beta chain features in type 1 diabetes. Some clones are missing from TCRdb's copy, which holds only in-frame ones; the method was immunoSEQ multiplex PCR. The sample includes 600,000 or so clones, over 13% of them seen just once. The sequenced sample consisted of naive CD4+ T cells from blood. These receptors were obtained from a man aged 18 to 29 with type 1 diabetes. Both conserved end residues are part of each CDR3. A D gene is named only where the DNA matches it firmly. A row's size may be missing; if present it is once, few, many or a size class.

d_call	j_call	v_call	clone_size	cdr3_nt	cdr3_aa
TRBD2	TRBJ2-5	TRBV9	few	TGTGCCAGCAGCGTAGTAGGTAGCGGGGCGTCGTACCAAGAGACCCAGTACTTC	CASSVVGSGASYQETQYF
NA	TRBJ1-2	TRBV30	few	TGTGCCTGGAGTACACAGCCGGTGGCCTATGGCTACACCTTC	CAWSTQPVAYGYTF
NA	TRBJ2-7	TRBV30	NA	TGTGCCTGGAGTGTACGGGGGCTCTACGAGCAGTACTTC	CAWSVRGLYEQYF
NA	TRBJ2-5	TRBV2	NA	TGTGCCAGCACCTACCAAGAGACCCAGTACTTC	CASTYQETQYF
NA	TRBJ2-7	TRBV14	few	TGTGCCAGCAGCCAACGGTCCGAGCAGTACTTC	CASSQRSEQYF
TRBD1	TRBJ1-3	TRBV6-5	few	TGTGCCAGCAGGAGCCGGACAGGTGCTCGAAACACCATATATTTT	CASRSRTGARNTIYF
TRBD2	TRBJ2-5	TRBV9	few	TGTGCCAGCAGCGTAGCTAGCGGGGGGGAGACCCAGTACTTC	CASSVASGGETQYF
TRBD2	TRBJ2-5	TRBV29-1	NA	TGCAGCGTTGAAGGACTAGCGGGAGGGAGGGGAGAGACCCAGTACTTC	CSVEGLAGGRGETQYF
NA	TRBJ1-1	TRBV13	NA	TGTGCCAGCAGCTCGATTCCGGAGGCTGAAGCTTTCTTT	CASSSIPEAEAFF
NA	TRBJ2-5	TRBV21-1	NA	TGTGCCAGCACCAACCCGGGACAGTACCAAGAGACCCAGTACTTC	CASTNPGQYQETQYF
NA	TRBJ2-5	TRBV7-2	few	TGTGCCAGCAGCTTAGCCAGGGCATTGGAGACCCAGTACTTC	CASSLARALETQYF
NA	TRBJ1-3	TRBV7-9	few	TGTGCCAGCAGCCCCAGGGGCCTCGAAGGAAACACCATATATTTT	CASSPRGLEGNTIYF
TRBD2	TRBJ2-5	TRBV27	few	TGTGCCAGCATGGCGGGGGGTCAAGAGACCCAGTACTTC	CASMAGGQETQYF
TRBD1	TRBJ2-7	TRBV6-1	few	TGTGCCAGCAGTGAATACAGGGGACCCTACGAGCAGTACTTC	CASSEYRGPYEQYF
NA	TRBJ1-2	TRBV27	few	TGTGCCAGCAGTTTATCGTTGGGGGAGAGCTATGGCTACACCTTC	CASSLSLGESYGYTF
NA	TRBJ2-3	TRBV6-1	few	TGTGCCAGCAGTGCGGACAGAACAGATACGCAGTATTTT	CASSADRTDTQYF
NA	TRBJ1-5	TRBV6-5	few	TGTGCCAGCAGTTACTTTGCAGGGCAGGGGCAGCCCCAGCATTTT	CASSYFAGQGQPQHF
NA	TRBJ2-7	TRBV5-4	NA	TGTGCCAGCAGCCCACGGGGCGGGGACTACGAGCAGTACTTC	CASSPRGGDYEQYF
TRBD2	TRBJ2-5	TRBV15	few	TGTGCCACCAGCAGAGCAAGCGGGAGGCTCCAAGAGACCCAGTACTTC	CATSRASGRLQETQYF
NA	TRBJ2-1	TRBV7-6	few	TGTGCCAGCAGCTTAGTTGGCCAATACAATGAGCAGTTCTTC	CASSLVGQYNEQFF
NA	TRBJ2-1	TRBV27	few	TGTGCCAGCAGTTTACGACTTAATGAGCAGTTCTTC	CASSLRLNEQFF
NA	TRBJ2-7	TRBV30	NA	TGTGCCTGGAGTGTACGTAACGAGCAGTACTTC	CAWSVRNEQYF
NA	TRBJ1-1	TRBV13	NA	TGTGCCAGCAGCTTAGTAGATAACACTGAAGCTTTCTTT	CASSLVDNTEAFF
NA	TRBJ2-7	TRBV12-5	NA	TGTGCTAGTGGGTTAGACACTGGCAACTACGAGCAGTACTTC	CASGLDTGNYEQYF
NA	TRBJ2-3	TRBV7-2	NA	TGTGCCAGCAGCCGCTCCCCGGGAGATACGCAGTATTTT	CASSRSPGDTQYF
NA	TRBJ2-1	TRBV29-1	NA	TGCACCATAGGCAGGGACCGATACAATGAGCAGTTCTTC	CTIGRDRYNEQFF
TRBD2	TRBJ2-5	TRBV27	NA	TGTGCCAGCAGCTCCCCTTCTAGCGGCCAAGAGACCCAGTACTTC	CASSSPSSGQETQYF
TRBD2	TRBJ2-7	TRBV28	NA	TGTGCCAGCAGTTCGGCAGCGGGGGGCCTCTACGAGCAGTACTTC	CASSSAAGGLYEQYF
NA	TRBJ2-1	TRBV4-2	NA	TGTGCCAGCAGCCAACCGAGCCAGGGGAATGAGCAGTTCTTC	CASSQPSQGNEQFF